The next 13 T cell receptor beta chains were all read from a single sample in a study of identifying expanded T cells in peripheral blood. TCRdb keeps only in-frame clones here, not all; method: immunoSEQ multiplex PCR. The sample comprises around 85,000 clones, roughly 90% of which are singletons, and 2.8% rests with the top ten. The sample was blood. Receptor source: a person between 18 and 75 years old in good health.

The chain joins TRBV7-7 to TRBJ2-5; 10 nucleotides line up with TRBD2. In germline, CDR1 is SSHAT, CDR2 FNYEAQ (reference sequence). The junction had 0 bases not matched to a gene; V was cut back by 1 base and J by 1 base. The CDR3 contains 15 residues. The CDR3 nucleotides are TGTGCCAGCAGCTTAGGACTAGCGGGCCAAGAGACCCAGTACTTC. This codes for CASSLGLAGQETQYF.

This rearrangement joins TRBV6-6 to TRBJ1-6, with D hard to call. V was shortened by 6 bases and J by 7 bases, with 10 bases between the two germline ends. Germline-derived CDR1 and CDR2 are MNHNY and SVGAGI (reference sequence). The CDR3 is made up of 13 amino acids. The CDR3 loop is CASRDGVNSPLHF. CDR3 DNA sequence: TGTGCCAGCAGGGACGGAGTGAATTCACCCCTCCACTTT.

This sequence joins TRBV5-8 and TRBJ1-4, with 8 bases lining up with TRBD1. The V and J ends lost 4 bases and 2 bases, in that order; junction bases with no gene match: 10. The CDR3 is made up of 17 amino acids. Germline values: CDR1 SGHTS, CDR2 YDEGEE. As DNA, the CDR3 is TGTGCCAGCAGCCGGGGTCGCAGGGGGCCGACTAATGAAAAACTGTTTTTT. Residues: CASSRGRRGPTNEKLFF.

J is TRBJ2-5 and V is TRBV5-1; D is perhaps TRBD2 (6 bases). Trimming removed 4 bases at V and 4 bases at J, with 20 bases between. Germline V gives CDR1 SGHRS, CDR2 YFSETQ. The CDR3 runs to 16 residues. The CDR3 region is CASSPTAGNGGETQYF. The DNA for the CDR3 is TGCGCCAGCAGCCCAACGGCGGGGAACGGCGGAGAGACCCAGTACTTC.

The genes are TRBV2 and TRBJ1-3; TRBD1 might be the D (5 bases). The V and J ends lost 2 bases and 4 bases respectively, with 12 bases between them. The CDR3 runs to 15 residues. Germline lookup yields CDR1 SNHLY and CDR2 FYNNEI. The CDR3 coding sequence is TGTGCCAGCAGTGAAAAAGGGGACGCAGGAAACACCATATATTTT. Its protein product is CASSEKGDAGNTIYF.

The chain carries TRBV7-2 and TRBJ2-6; D is ambiguous. V was shortened by 4 bases and J by 0 bases, with 10 bases between the two germline ends. CDR1 is SGHTA, CDR2 FQGNSA, per germline. This CDR3 is 16 amino acids long. Here the CDR3 reads CASSSRPGSGANVLTF. As DNA, the CDR3 is TGTGCCAGCAGCTCCCGTCCCGGCTCTGGGGCCAACGTCCTGACTTTC.

The V call is TRBV19, the J call TRBJ1-5; maybe TRBD1 (5 bases). Germline V gene sequence: CDR1 LNHDA, CDR2 SQIVND (reference sequence). The CDR3 is 13 residues long. Between the trimmed V and J ends, which lost 5 bases and 5 bases, there was a span of 10 bases. For the CDR3, the DNA is TGTGCCAGTAGTTTTCGGGGGGATCAGCCCCAGCATTTT. Amino acid sequence: CASSFRGDQPQHF.

The rearrangement links TRBV11-2 to TRBJ2-1, with 7 positions matching TRBD2. Germline V gene lookup returns CDR1 SGHAT and CDR2 FQNNGV. The CDR3 is 15 residues long. V dropped 5 bases and J dropped 2; count of bases not matched to a gene: 6. This chain's CDR3 is CASSTRGDPYNEQFF. In DNA, the CDR3 is TGTGCCAGCAGCACCCGGGGGGACCCCTACAATGAGCAGTTCTTC.

This clone occurred a few times. The rearrangement uses TRBV18 and TRBJ2-3; perhaps D is TRBD1 or TRBD2 (5 bases each). Trimming removed 3 bases from V and 6 bases from J, with 7 bases in between. Germline CDR1 is KGHSH and CDR2 is LQKENI. CDR3 length equals 12 residues. Written as DNA, the CDR3 is TGTGCCAGCTCACCCGGGGCGGATACGCAGTATTTT. Amino acid sequence: CASSPGADTQYF.

A word on this clone: Other DNA variants within this sample encode the same CDR3. V and J are TRBV7-9 and TRBJ2-5, with 11 bases fitting TRBD2. Germline V gene sequence: CDR1 SEHNR, CDR2 FQNEAQ (reference sequence). The CDR3 consists of 15 residues. Germline trimming cut 1 base from V and 2 bases from J; bases unmatched to any gene: 0. CDR3 protein: CASSLGLAGQETQYF. In DNA, the CDR3 is TGTGCCAGCAGCTTAGGACTAGCGGGGCAAGAGACCCAGTACTTC.

In this sample, this clone turned up a few times. The CDR3 sequence: CASNRTVAGSYEQYF. The CDR3 DNA follows: TGTGCCAGCAACCGAACGGTAGCAGGGTCCTACGAGCAGTACTTC. J is TRBJ2-7 and V is TRBV27, with D perhaps TRBD1 (5 bases). CDR3 length: 15 amino acids. CDR1 is MNHEY and CDR2 is SMNVEV in the germline V gene (reference sequence). V gave up 7 bases and J gave up 1 base, with 17 bases separating them.

This clone was observed a handful of times. The V gene is TRBV7-2, the J gene TRBJ2-7; D gene unclear. The germline gives CDR1 SGHTA, CDR2 FQGNSA. Trimming shortened V by 4 bases and J by 2 bases, and 6 bases separated the two germline ends. The CDR3 has 12 residues. The CDR3 reads CASSSTTYEQYF. CDR3 DNA: TGTGCCAGCAGCTCTACCACCTACGAGCAGTACTTC.

This rearrangement joins TRBV14 to TRBJ2-1; 9 positions match TRBD2. Germline CDR1 SGHDN, CDR2 FVKESK. The J segment lost 8 bases and the V segment lost 4 bases, leaving 9 bases of the junction unmatched. The CDR3 spans 15 residues. CDR3 region: CASSPLAGIIHEQFF. The CDR3, as DNA: TGTGCCAGCAGCCCTCTAGCGGGGATCATTCATGAGCAGTTCTTC.